This T cell receptor (beta chain) emerged from a study of cytomegalovirus exposure and HLA in healthy donors. Both 60 Vbeta primers and 13 Jbeta primers went into the PCR. Repertoires were generated with immunoSEQ multiplex PCR, while TCRdb's copy carries only in-frame clones and drops some. The sample consists of more than 90,000 clones, around 84% of them appearing once. This CDR3 region has 19 residues. Looked up from germline, CDR1 is SGHAT and CDR2 is FQNNGV. After removal of 0 bases from V and 0 bases from J, the junction contained 9 bases not matched to a gene. Regarding the study as a whole: Rare TCR sequences dominated, though some public TCRs recurred in many donors. CMV serostatus was the sole immune exposure information available. A later analysis linked a missense variant in DCLRE1C to the trimming of TCR beta V and J genes.

Concerning this clone: What it binds is not known.

The sample consisted of PBMCs. This sequence was found in a woman aged 35 to 49 in good health and CMV-seronegative. The chain links TRBV11-2 to TRBJ2-1; 9 nucleotides match TRBD2. The CDR3 sequence is CASSLEASGRLSSYNEQFF. The CDR3 DNA sequence: TGTGCCAGCAGCTTAGAGGCCAGCGGGAGGCTCAGCTCCTACAATGAGCAGTTCTTC.